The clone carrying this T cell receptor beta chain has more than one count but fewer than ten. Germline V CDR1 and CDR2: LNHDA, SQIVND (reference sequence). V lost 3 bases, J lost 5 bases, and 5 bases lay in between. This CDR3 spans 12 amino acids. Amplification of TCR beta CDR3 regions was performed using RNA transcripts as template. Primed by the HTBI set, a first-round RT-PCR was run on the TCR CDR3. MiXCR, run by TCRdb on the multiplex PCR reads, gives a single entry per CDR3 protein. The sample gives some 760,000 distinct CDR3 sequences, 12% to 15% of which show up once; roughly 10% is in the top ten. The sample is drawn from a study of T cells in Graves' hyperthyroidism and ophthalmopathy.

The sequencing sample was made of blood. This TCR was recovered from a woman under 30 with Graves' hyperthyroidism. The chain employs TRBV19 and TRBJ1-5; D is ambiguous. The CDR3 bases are TGTGCCAGTAGTATTGGGTATCAGCCCCAGCATTTT. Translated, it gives CASSIGYQPQHF.